The entry that follows covers one T cell receptor (beta chain) sequence. What it binds is not known. CDR1 is SEHNR and CDR2 is FQNEAQ in the germline V gene (reference sequence). The V and J ends lost 4 bases and 0 bases respectively, with 9 bases between them. CDR3 length: 15 residues. This sample was taken from a study of CD8 T cells in Susac syndrome. Across the whole study: Clinically active disease was present in six of the sequenced Susac syndrome patients. Under ten of these patients were in remission.

Study findings and constraints: The CD4+ T cell repertoires of Susac syndrome were found to show no clonal expansion.

RNA, at about 0.45 to 1 ug, was reverse transcribed with random hexamers. Multiplex PCR with immunoSEQ amplified the TCR beta CDR3 across 54 Vbeta and 13 Jbeta. TCRdb re-called the immunoSEQ multiplex PCR reads through MiXCR, storing one row per CDR3 protein. This sample has 150,000 to 160,000 distinct CDR3 sequences; approximately 95% occur once, and the top ten carry 0.16%. The T cells that were sequenced for TCR beta were CD8+ and CD4+ cells from blood. The sequenced material came from CD4+ T cells from PBMCs. The TCR was taken from a human donor with Susac syndrome. V gene TRBV7-9 combines with J gene TRBJ2-2; perhaps TRBD2 as D (5 bases). CDR3 bases: TGTGCCAGCAGCTCCTCCGGGACGAACACCGGGGAGCTGTTTTTT. This gives the protein CASSSSGTNTGELFF.